This T cell receptor (beta chain) appears in the sequencing data of a study of blood T cell repertoires in COVID-19. The overall study: Acute and convalescent COVID-19 samples came from the United States, Italy and Spain.

A few counts support this clone. In the authors' workflow: The authors estimated nucleated cell counts from reference gene primer amplification. Assay: immunoSEQ multiplex PCR; the TCRdb copy retains only in-frame clones and omits some. The DNA gave D and trimming, while V, J and clone size come from that table. The data show about 130,000 clones, roughly 87% seen once. From germline, CDR1 is MNHNY and CDR2 SVGAGI (reference sequence). This CDR3 is 13 amino acids long. V lost 7 bases and J lost 2; bases outside the gene matches: 4. This chain links TRBV6-6 with TRBJ2-7; 8 nucleotides align to TRBD1. The source material was peripheral blood. This receptor was taken from a man older than 75 with active or convalescent COVID-19. The CDR3 here is CASMTGAAYEQYF. In DNA form, the CDR3 reads TGTGCCAGCATGACAGGGGCGGCCTACGAGCAGTACTTC.